This T cell receptor (beta chain) was found in a study of immune heterogeneity within non-small cell lung tumors. Overall study findings and caveats: Largely, high-frequency T-cell receptor beta clonotypes differed from one individual patient to another. The study found identical dominant CDR3 beta clonotypes recurring across tumor sites within a patient, alongside site-unique high-frequency clones. A significant, moderate positive correlation (R about 0.34) linked local T-cell clonality and tumor mutational burden.

Each sample used 550 to 650 ng of genomic DNA from bulk tumor tissue. From each primary tumor, several far-apart biopsies were obtained during surgery. Each patient presented with untreated, newly diagnosed non-small cell lung cancer and received curative surgery. Having surgery with curative intent, the donors were patients newly diagnosed with non-small cell lung cancer. The CDR3 has 14 residues. The germline V and J ends were trimmed by 4 bases and 2 bases, with 13 bases remaining between them. CDR1 is SGHRS and CDR2 is YFSETQ in the germline V gene. Multiplex PCR relied on 32 V and 13 J primers to amplify TCR beta CDR3. Using its own MiXCR run on the multiplex PCR reads, TCRdb lists one record per CDR3 protein. The sample includes 7,000 to 9,000 distinct CDR3 sequences, 22% of them seen just once. This clonotype was recorded many times. Its antigen remains unidentified.

The sample comprised lung tumor tissue. The V and J genes are TRBV5-1 and TRBJ2-7; tentative D call: TRBD2 (5 bases). The clonotype comes from a man in his 60s with non-small cell lung cancer. CDR3 DNA: TGCGCCAGCAGCGTGGGAGCAGCGACCTACGAGCAGTACTTC. Translated, it gives CASSVGAATYEQYF.